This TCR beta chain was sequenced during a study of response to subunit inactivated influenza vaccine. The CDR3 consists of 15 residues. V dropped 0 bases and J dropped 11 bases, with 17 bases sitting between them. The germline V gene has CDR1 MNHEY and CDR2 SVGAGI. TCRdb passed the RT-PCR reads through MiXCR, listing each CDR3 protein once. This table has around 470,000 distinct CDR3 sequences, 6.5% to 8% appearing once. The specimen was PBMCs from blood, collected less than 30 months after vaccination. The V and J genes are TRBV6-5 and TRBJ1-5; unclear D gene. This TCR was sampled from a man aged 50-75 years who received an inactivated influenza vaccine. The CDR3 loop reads CASSYSGTSRDAQHF. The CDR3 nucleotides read TGTGCCAGCAGTTACTCCGGAACCTCCCGTGACGCCCAGCATTTT.